The 30 T cell receptor beta chains below all came from one sample that was sequenced in a study of T cell responses to AZD1222 COVID-19 vaccine. This table comes from immunoSEQ multiplex PCR, and its TCRdb copy is limited to in-frame clones, with some not included. The top ten clones hold about 1.9% of a sample with more than 100,000 clones, 91% of them seen once. The material was peripheral blood, obtained 28 days after the second AZD1222 dose. The receptors originated from an adult who received the AZD1222 COVID-19 vaccine.

The J gene is TRBJ2-1, the V gene TRBV3-1 (or the pseudogene TRBV3-2); no reliable D call. Deletions cut 1 base from V and 4 bases from J, with 11 bases between. Germline lookup yields CDR1 LGHDT and CDR2 YNNKEL (reference sequence). The CDR3 length is 15 residues. The CDR3 DNA is TGTGCCAGCAGCCAAGGAGATACGGATTACAATGAGCAGTTCTTC. It is translated as CASSQGDTDYNEQFF.

V is TRBV5-4 and J is TRBJ2-5; possibly TRBD1 for D (5 bases). The CDR3 covers 13 residues. V was cut by 7 bases and J by 2 bases, with 12 bases left in between. Germline values: CDR1 SGHNT, CDR2 YYREEE (reference sequence). CDR3 sequence (DNA): TGTGCCAGCGGCCGTCGGACACAAGAGACCCAGTACTTC. Translating it yields CASGRRTQETQYF.

V usage is TRBV5-5 and J usage is TRBJ2-2; the D is unclear. The CDR3 covers 15 residues. V lost 1 base and J lost 1, with 8 bases in between. Germline loops: CDR1 SGHKS, CDR2 YYEKEE (reference sequence). CDR3 sequence: CASSLRAGNTGELFF. CDR3 DNA: TGTGCCAGCAGCTTGCGGGCAGGGAACACCGGGGAGCTGTTTTTT.

This clone was counted once. The chain joins TRBV27 to TRBJ2-5; D remains ambiguous. The V gene lost 5 bases and the J gene lost 8 bases, with 18 bases spanning the gap. Germline CDR1 and CDR2: MNHEY and SMNVEV (reference sequence). The CDR3 extends over 14 amino acids. The CDR3 nucleotides read TGTGCCAGCAGTCCCCGATGGGCCTCAGGTACCCAGTACTTC. It yields the protein CASSPRWASGTQYF.

The J gene is TRBJ1-4, the V gene TRBV10-3; 7 bases line up with TRBD1. V dropped 2 bases and J dropped 2; count of bases not matched to a gene: 5. Germline CDR1 reads ENHRY; CDR2 reads SYGVKD. The length of the CDR3 is 16 residues. CDR3 protein: CAISEDSTGTNEKLFF. In DNA, the CDR3 is TGTGCCATCAGTGAGGACTCGACAGGGACTAATGAAAAACTGTTTTTT.

This chain links TRBV11-1 with TRBJ1-1; D might be TRBD1 (5 bases). V lost 4 bases, J lost 6 bases, and 15 bases lay in between. The germline gives CDR1 SGHAT, CDR2 FQDESV (reference sequence). CDR3 length equals 14 residues. The CDR3 bases are TGTGCCAGCAGCTCCCTGGGGGTTGAACCTGAAGCTTTCTTT. This codes for CASSSLGVEPEAFF.

This sequence joins TRBV11-2 and TRBJ2-1; D remains ambiguous. The CDR3 extends over 14 amino acids. V lost 5 bases and J 5 bases, leaving 13 bases between the germline ends. Germline V gene lookup returns CDR1 SGHAT and CDR2 FQNNGV. The CDR3 is CASSPRRADNEQFF. The DNA of the CDR3 is TGTGCCAGCAGCCCCCGTCGGGCCGACAATGAGCAGTTCTTC.

The gene calls are TRBV24-1 and TRBJ1-2; D unclear. V was trimmed by 2 bases and J by 7 bases, leaving 16 bases between them. CDR3 length: 15 residues. Germline CDR1 KGHDR, CDR2 SFDVKD. CDR3 protein: CATSDSGPTSPGYTF. The DNA of the CDR3 is TGTGCCACCAGTGATTCGGGCCCTACGAGCCCTGGCTACACCTTC.

Worth noting for this clone: Within the sample, other DNA sequences also encode this same CDR3. The chain links TRBV30 to TRBJ1-2; D is uncertain. Germline V gives CDR1 GTSNPN, CDR2 SVGIG (reference sequence). The CDR3 is made up of 11 amino acids. V dropped 0 bases and J dropped 4 bases, with 3 bases sitting between them. The CDR3 bases are TGTGCCTGGAGTGTACTCTATGGCTACACCTTC. This codes for CAWSVLYGYTF.

This chain uses TRBV19 with TRBJ2-1; 14 bases line up with TRBD2. The CDR3 is 20 residues long. Germline CDR1 LNHDA, CDR2 SQIVND (reference sequence). The trim removed 5 bases at V and 1 base at J, leaving 13 bases unmatched. The CDR3 region is CASSSGLAGGVFLSYNEQFF. The CDR3 coding sequence is TGTGCCAGTAGTTCCGGACTAGCGGGGGGCGTATTCTTGTCCTACAATGAGCAGTTCTTC.

This chain uses TRBV4-2 with TRBJ1-6; TRBD1 agrees at 8 bases. With V trimmed by 1 base and J by 1 base, 3 bases remained unmatched. This CDR3 has 17 residues. Germline loops: CDR1 LGHNA, CDR2 YNFKEQ. The CDR3 here is CASSQAQGASYNSPLHF. For the CDR3, the DNA is TGTGCCAGCAGCCAAGCTCAGGGGGCGTCCTATAATTCACCCCTCCACTTT.

This rearrangement joins TRBV30 to TRBJ1-4; TRBD1 agrees at 8 bases. Trimming at V came to 2 bases and at J to 5 bases, leaving 4 bases not matched to a gene. The CDR3 sequence is 14 residues long. From germline, CDR1 is GTSNPN and CDR2 SVGIG (reference sequence). The CDR3 bases are TGTGCCTGGAGTTCACAGGGGGGGAATGAAAAACTGTTTTTT. Its translation is CAWSSQGGNEKLFF.

The chain links TRBV11-2 to TRBJ1-5; D is possibly TRBD1 (5 bases). V lost 3 bases, J lost 4 bases, and 7 bases lay in between. Germline CDR1 reads SGHAT; CDR2 reads FQNNGV. The length of the CDR3 is 13 residues. The CDR3 loop is CASSLAGNQPQHF. The CDR3 DNA reads as TGTGCCAGCAGCTTGGCAGGGAATCAGCCCCAGCATTTT.

The chain combines TRBV28 with TRBJ2-1; TRBD2 agrees at 8 bases. The CDR3 runs to 15 residues. The V and J ends lost 3 bases and 2 bases, in that order; junction bases with no gene match: 3. Germline V gene sequence: CDR1 MDHEN, CDR2 SYDVKM. The CDR3 spells CASSFGGATYNEQFF. DNA for the CDR3: TGTGCCAGCAGTTTCGGGGGGGCTACCTACAATGAGCAGTTCTTC.

This clone was observed a handful of times. This chain links TRBV19 with TRBJ1-1; the D gene is possibly TRBD1 (5 bases). Germline loops: CDR1 LNHDA, CDR2 SQIVND (reference sequence). Trimming removed 4 bases at V and 6 bases at J, with 9 bases between. This CDR3 comprises 12 residues. The CDR3, as DNA: TGTGCCAGTAGTAGGGGGGTCGCTGAAGCTTTCTTT. It translates to CASSRGVAEAFF.

The gene calls are TRBV2 and TRBJ1-3; 7 positions match TRBD1. This CDR3 spans 14 amino acids. Germline V gene sequence: CDR1 SNHLY, CDR2 FYNNEI. J gave up 2 bases and V 6 bases, and 4 bases lay outside the gene matches. CDR3 residues: CASRQQGTGNTIYF. CDR3 in DNA: TGTGCCAGCAGACAACAGGGGACTGGAAACACCATATATTTT.

The chain recombines TRBV30 with TRBJ1-3; D gene uncertain. V was pared by 2 bases and J by 7 bases, with 15 bases between. The CDR3 covers 14 residues. Germline lookup yields CDR1 GTSNPN and CDR2 SVGIG (reference sequence). The CDR3 nucleotides read TGTGCCTGGAGTATCCCACCCGGGAGGAACACCATATATTTT. Residues: CAWSIPPGRNTIYF.

This clone was detected only once. The rearrangement uses TRBV20-1 and TRBJ2-3; D may be TRBD2 (5 bases). Trimming took 3 bases from V and 0 from J, leaving 22 bases between them. The CDR3 is 18 amino acids. The germline V gene has CDR1 DFQATT and CDR2 SNEGSKA (reference sequence). CDR3 residues: CSASDVLREYLSTDTQYF. The CDR3 DNA sequence: TGCAGTGCTAGTGACGTCTTACGGGAATACCTAAGCACAGATACGCAGTATTTT.

This rearrangement joins TRBV10-3 to TRBJ1-4; unclear D gene. Germline V gene lookup returns CDR1 ENHRY and CDR2 SYGVKD. Trimming shortened V by 0 bases and J by 7 bases, and 9 bases separated the two germline ends. The CDR3 consists of 14 residues. The CDR3 DNA reads as TGTGCCATCAGTGAGTCGAACAGTCTTGAAAAACTGTTTTTT. Protein product: CAISESNSLEKLFF.

There are a few counts of this clone. This chain joins TRBV4-1 and TRBJ2-1, with a possible D match to TRBD2 (6 bases). This CDR3 contains 15 residues. V was cut by 10 bases and J by 9 bases, with 25 bases left in between. Per germline, CDR1 MGHRA and CDR2 YSYEKL. In DNA form, the CDR3 reads TGCGCCACAGCTGACGGCGGGACCGACGTTGCTGAGCAGTTCTTC. Protein product: CATADGGTDVAEQFF.

The gene calls are TRBV19 and TRBJ1-5; TRBD1 matches 8 bases. The CDR3 contains 15 residues. J lost 6 bases, V lost 9 bases, and 13 bases had no gene match. CDR1 and CDR2 from the germline V gene are LNHDA and SQIVND (reference sequence). In DNA, the CDR3 is TGTGCCAGCCGGGAAGGACAGGGATCCTTTCAGCCCCAGCATTTT. Amino acids: CASREGQGSFQPQHF.

The chain carries TRBV19 and TRBJ2-2; 12 positions match TRBD2. V lost 3 bases to trimming and J lost 3 bases; unmatched junction nucleotides: 8. Per germline, CDR1 LNHDA and CDR2 SQIVND (reference sequence). This CDR3 contains 18 residues. The CDR3 DNA reads as TGTGCCAGTAGTATCCGCCTAGCGGGAGGGCCGGACACCGGGGAGCTGTTTTTT. Its translation: CASSIRLAGGPDTGELFF. The variable domain in full, completed from reference TRBV19 and TRBJ2-2, reads DGGITQSPKYLFRKEGQNVTLSCEQNLNHDAMYWYRQDPGQGLRLIYYSQIVNDFQKGDIAEGYSVSREKKESFPLTVTSAQKNPTAFYLCASSIRLAGGPDTGELFFGEGSRLTVL.

J is TRBJ2-7 and V is TRBV6-1; 10 positions match TRBD2. The germline V gene has CDR1 MNHNS and CDR2 SASEGT. CDR3 length equals 15 residues. Losses at the gene ends were 0 bases for V and 7 bases for J; bases not matched to a gene: 6. CDR3 protein: CASSEASSGRQEQYV. CDR3 DNA: TGTGCCAGCAGTGAAGCCTCTAGCGGGAGACAAGAGCAGTACGTC.

The V call is TRBV4-3, the J call TRBJ2-3; 7 bases match TRBD1. The V gene's germline CDR1 is LGHNA and CDR2 YSLEER. V trimming: 2 bases; J trimming: 3 bases; junction bases outside the gene matches: 5. CDR3 length: 15 residues. The CDR3 protein is CASSQSLQGTDTQYF. For the CDR3, the DNA is TGCGCCAGCAGCCAATCTCTACAGGGGACAGATACGCAGTATTTT.

The CDR3 DNA is TGTGCCAGCAGCCAAGATTCAGAGACCCAGTACTTC. Translated, it gives CASSQDSETQYF. This rearrangement joins TRBV3-1 (or the pseudogene TRBV3-2) to TRBJ2-5, with D hard to call. CDR3 size: 12 residues. The germline V gene has CDR1 LGHDT and CDR2 YNNKEL (reference sequence). Trimming took 0 bases from V and 4 from J, leaving 3 bases between them.

This clone was seen once. The chain employs TRBV28 and TRBJ2-5; 12 bases match TRBD2. V was clipped by 1 base and J by 5 bases; unmatched bases: 2. This CDR3 comprises 15 residues. Germline assignment: CDR1 MDHEN and CDR2 SYDVKM. The CDR3: CASSLSSGGAETQYF. CDR3 sequence (DNA): TGTGCCAGCAGTTTATCTAGCGGGGGGGCGGAGACCCAGTACTTC.

The genes are TRBV4-1 and TRBJ2-2; either TRBD1 or TRBD2 may fit D (7 bases each). The CDR3 has 21 amino acids. Trimming shortened V by 3 bases and J by 1 base, and 27 bases separated the two germline ends. Per germline, CDR1 MGHRA and CDR2 YSYEKL. The DNA for the CDR3 is TGCGCCAGCAGCCAGACCGGGACAGCAATACTAGCGTACAAGAACACCGGGGAGCTGTTTTTT. Protein sequence: CASSQTGTAILAYKNTGELFF.

V is TRBV5-8 and J is TRBJ2-5; D might be TRBD2 (6 bases). V was clipped by 2 bases and J by 4 bases, with 12 bases between them. CDR3 length: 14 amino acids. Per germline, CDR1 SGHTS and CDR2 YDEGEE. The CDR3 loop is CASSLGAGGETQYF. The CDR3 nucleotides are TGTGCCAGCAGCTTAGGGGCCGGGGGAGAGACCCAGTACTTC.

This chain joins TRBV6-2 or TRBV6-3 and TRBJ2-2; 10 nucleotides match TRBD1. This CDR3 is 14 amino acids long. The V segment lost 5 bases and the J segment 5 bases; nucleotides outside the gene matches: 2. Germline CDR1 reads MNHEY; CDR2 reads SVGEGT. The CDR3 region is CASSQGQGTGELFF. The DNA for the CDR3 is TGTGCCAGCAGTCAGGGACAGGGGACCGGGGAGCTGTTTTTT.

The rearrangement links TRBV29-1 to TRBJ1-2; D gene ambiguous. The CDR3 has 13 amino acids. Germline V gene data show CDR1 as SQVTM and CDR2 as ANQGSEA. Trimming took 1 base from V and 7 from J, leaving 13 bases between them. The CDR3 DNA follows: TGCAGCGTTGAAGGCGTCGCCGAGGGTGGCTACACCTTC. Its translation is CSVEGVAEGGYTF.